Here is one T cell receptor (beta chain) with its context. TCRdb keeps only in-frame clones here, not all; method: immunoSEQ multiplex PCR. This sample has approximately 57,000 clones, with almost 85% found just once. These data come from a study of radiotherapy plus CTLA-4 blockade in lung cancer. About the study: Objective responses were seen in around 18% of patients, disease control in more than 30%.

Germline values: CDR1 SNHLY, CDR2 FYNNEI. The CDR3 length is 13 residues. V lost 8 bases and J lost 7; bases outside the gene matches: 10. The chain combines TRBV2 with TRBJ1-1, with TRBD1 identical over 7 bases. This sequence originates from a human donor with non-small cell lung cancer whose response to radiotherapy plus ipilimumab could not be evaluated. The material was peripheral blood, obtained from a patient treated with radiotherapy plus ipilimumab. Here the CDR3 reads CASDPGQRFEAFF. The CDR3, as DNA: TGTGCCAGCGATCCGGGACAGCGCTTTGAAGCTTTCTTT.